This TCR beta chain derives from a study of shared clonotypes between healthy human individuals (dated by TCRdb to 2020 to 2022). Describing the broader study: A few men and a couple of women, aged 18 to 49 years, made up the cohort. For each donor, CD4 naive and CD4 memory were each given three plates, CD8 naive was given two plates, and CD8 memory was given one plate. Blood TCR repertoires of roughly five healthy adults were deeply sequenced to estimate repertoire size and the extent of clonotype sharing between individuals. To increase sequencing depth and limit assay-specific biases, TCR repertoire library preparation and sequencing were carried out by different laboratories using diverse techniques. Per donor, leukapheresis produced somewhere between about 0.85 and 8.9 billion PBMCs. General conclusions and limits of the study: Rarefaction of sorted-subset datasets indicated incomplete sequencing despite the large sequencing depth. Naive subsets generally had larger estimated clonotype richness than memory subsets did. Sharing across a few donors was observed for about 5% of naive CD4, 3% to 4% of naive CD8, roughly 2.4% of memory CD4, and roughly 0.43% of memory CD8 clonotypes. Sampling was restricted to blood, and TCR repertoires in tissues likely differ from the TCR repertoires found in blood. Because the study included only a small number of donors, the genetic and exposure-history diversity represented was limited. Clonotypes shared by all four sorted-subset donors showed higher generation probabilities than non-shared clonotypes. Pairwise subsampling indicated that sequencing depth was expected to affect the degree of clonotype sharing among donors.

Healthy HIV-negative adults with no recently reported acute infections or vaccinations were included as donors. Only Caucasian adults living in Nashville, Tennessee, USA were represented among the donors. CD4+ T cells were enriched by magnetic negative selection; naive cells were then positively selected on CD45RA, and the negative fraction formed the memory subset. Blood was collected by leukapheresis, and PBMCs were isolated by Ficoll-Histopaque density gradient centrifugation and then cryopreserved in liquid nitrogen vapor phase. Purity and quantity of every magnetically sorted T cell population were checked by analytical flow cytometry. Genomic DNA was isolated from each sorted fraction and quantified by UV absorbance on a Nanodrop 2000c. Using the deep immunoSEQ assay, multiplex PCR amplified TCR CDR3 regions from genomic DNA. Extracted genomic DNA from each cell subset was distributed evenly across all wells of several immunoSEQ 96-well plates, and each plate was treated as a replicate. For sorted subsets, 200 ng of genomic DNA, equivalent to some 30,000 T cell genomes, went into each replicate PCR. The purified libraries were quantified using a Qubit 3.0 fluorometer, sized with a Bioanalyzer 2100, and then quantified again using the KAPA Library Quantification kit. Every immunoSEQ 96-well plate was sequenced on a separate single-read 150-cycle Illumina NextSeq 550 flow cell. The authors' pipeline ran thus. Because the immunoSEQ output held only junctional sequences and lacked quality scores, the filtering could not match the filtering applied to full-length reads. To assign V/J genes and CDR3, sequences were annotated against IMGT germline references using PyIR, a Python wrapper for IgBLAST v1.9. Reads were removed for weak V/J assignments (E-value above 1e-6), missing CDR3, stop codons, out-of-frame junctions, or ambiguous translated residues. V3J clonotypes were defined by identical inferred V gene, J gene, and CDR3 amino acid sequence. Percentage overlap between repertoires was computed as shared unique clonotypes divided by the size of the smaller repertoire. Richness of each repertoire was evaluated using RTK rarefaction, the Chao1 estimator, and Recon v2.1 estimates of unobserved clonotypes. OLGA was used to compute generation probabilities for all TCRbeta clonotypes that the gDNA method yielded from a handful of donors. TCRdb holds this immuneACCESS table with in-frame rearrangements only. Some clones are missing; in checked studies, unresolved V genes explain under half, and the rest has no known cause. The D gene and trimming were derived from the DNA, and the V and J assignments and clone size from that table. This sample gives approximately 2,300,000 clones in total; around 93% of them show up just once. The ten largest clonotypes hold around 0.35% of the sample.

This clone occurred once. Its cognate antigen has yet to be identified. The input lacks base qualities; no much larger clone sits a single base away. Taken from cysteine to phenylalanine, the CDR3 has 15 residues. The only DNA kept is the CDR3, 45 bases in frame from the first base. Here V drops 3 bases and J drops 6 bases, and the junction holds 9 bases not matched to any gene. CDR1 and CDR2, looked up from the germline V gene, are SGHTA and FQGTGA. The V and J genes are TRBV7-3 and TRBJ1-2; 8 nucleotides in the junction match TRBD1. The sequenced sample was naive CD4+ T cells from PBMCs. The cell subset or site label corresponds to: CD45RA+ positively selected. The receptor's source is a man aged 18 to 30 in good health. Some clones in this sample may be carry-over from other donors' samples. At the DNA level, the sequence is TGTGCCAGCAGCTTGGTCCCAGGGGGCGCGGATGGCTACACCTTC. Its amino acids are CASSLVPGGADGYTF.